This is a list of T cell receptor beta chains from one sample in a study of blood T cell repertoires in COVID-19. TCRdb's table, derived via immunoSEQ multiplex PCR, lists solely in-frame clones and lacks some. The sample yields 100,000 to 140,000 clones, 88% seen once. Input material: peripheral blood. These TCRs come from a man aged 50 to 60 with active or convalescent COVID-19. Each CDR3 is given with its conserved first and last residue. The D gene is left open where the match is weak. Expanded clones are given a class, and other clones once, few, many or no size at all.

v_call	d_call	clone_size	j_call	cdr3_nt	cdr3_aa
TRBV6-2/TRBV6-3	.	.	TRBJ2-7	TGTGCCAGCAGTACATCGAACGAGCAGTACTTC	CASSTSNEQYF
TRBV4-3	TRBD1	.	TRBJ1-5	TGCGCCAGCAGCCAGGACAGGGGAAATCAGCCCCAGCATTTT	CASSQDRGNQPQHF
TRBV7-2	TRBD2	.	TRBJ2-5	TGTGCCAGCAGCTTACGGGGGACTAGCGGGAACCAAGAGACCCAGTACTTC	CASSLRGTSGNQETQYF
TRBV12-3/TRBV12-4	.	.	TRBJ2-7	TGTGCCAGCAGTTCAGGGGGGTACGAGCAGTACTTC	CASSSGGYEQYF
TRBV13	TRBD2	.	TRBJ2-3	TGTGCCAGCAGCTCCCCTAGCGGGCGGACCACAGATACGCAGTATTTT	CASSSPSGRTTDTQYF
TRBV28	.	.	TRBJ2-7	TGTGCCAGCAGTCCCATCCCAGGGTTTCACGAGCAGTACTTC	CASSPIPGFHEQYF
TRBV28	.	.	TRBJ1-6	TGTGCCAGCGACTCTCCGTATAATTCACCCCTCCACTTT	CASDSPYNSPLHF
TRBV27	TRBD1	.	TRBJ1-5	TGTGCCAGCAGTATTAGACAGGGAGTAAATCAGCCCCAGCATTTT	CASSIRQGVNQPQHF
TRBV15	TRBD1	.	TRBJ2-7	TGTGCCACCAGCAGACTAAGACAGGGGGTAGGCGAGCAGTACTTC	CATSRLRQGVGEQYF
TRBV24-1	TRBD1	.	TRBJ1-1	TGTGCCACCAGTGATGGAAACAGGGGTGGGTACACTGAAGCTTTCTTT	CATSDGNRGGYTEAFF
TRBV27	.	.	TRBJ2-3	TGTGCCAGCAGTTCCCCCTTCACAGATACGCAGTATTTT	CASSSPFTDTQYF
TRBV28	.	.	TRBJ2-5	TGTGCCAGCAGTTTAGGGCAGGGTAGCCAAGAGACCCAGTACTTC	CASSLGQGSQETQYF
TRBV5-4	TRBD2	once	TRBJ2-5	TGTGCCAGCAGCCTAAAACTAGCGGGAGACCAAGAGACCCAGTACTTC	CASSLKLAGDQETQYF
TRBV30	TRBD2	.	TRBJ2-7	TGTGCCTGGAGGCCTAGCGGGAACTACGAGCAGTACTTC	CAWRPSGNYEQYF
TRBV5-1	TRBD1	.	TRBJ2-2	TGCGCCAGCAGCTTCAGACAGGGAGCCGGGGAGCTGTTTTTT	CASSFRQGAGELFF
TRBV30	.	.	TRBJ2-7	TGTGCCTGGAGTGTACTCCGCGAGCAGTACTTC	CAWSVLREQYF
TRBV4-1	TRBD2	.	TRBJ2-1	TGCGCCAGCAGCCAACCTAGCGGGAGCGGGTCCTACAATGAGCAGTTCTTC	CASSQPSGSGSYNEQFF
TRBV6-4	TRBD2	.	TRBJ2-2	TGTGCCAGCGATAGGGTACTAGCGGCACTAGCGGGGACCGGGGAGCTGTTTTTT	CASDRVLAALAGTGELFF
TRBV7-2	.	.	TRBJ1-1	TGTGCCAGCAGCCGGGGACGGACAGTGAACACTGAAGCTTTCTTT	CASSRGRTVNTEAFF
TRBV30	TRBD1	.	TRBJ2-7	TGTGCCTGGAGTAAGGACAGGGGAAGCTCCTACGAGCAGTACTTC	CAWSKDRGSSYEQYF
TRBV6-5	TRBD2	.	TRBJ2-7	TGTGCCAGCAGTTACGTCAGGGCGGGAGACTACGAGCAGTACTTC	CASSYVRAGDYEQYF
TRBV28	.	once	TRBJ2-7	TGTGCCAGCAGAACCGCAGGGCAGGGGACACCCTACGAGCAGTACTTC	CASRTAGQGTPYEQYF
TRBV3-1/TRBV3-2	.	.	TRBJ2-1	TGTGCCAGCAGCCTATACAATGAGCAGTTCTTC	CASSLYNEQFF
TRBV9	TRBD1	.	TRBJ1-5	TGTGCCAGCAGCATAGGGACAGGGGACAGCAATCAGCCCCAGCATTTT	CASSIGTGDSNQPQHF
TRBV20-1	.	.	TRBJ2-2	TGCAGTGCTCGGGGGTCCGGGGAGCTGTTTTTT	CSARGSGELFF
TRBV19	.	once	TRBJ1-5	TGTGCCAGCGGGGGAACCTTTAGCAATCAGCCCCAGCATTTT	CASGGTFSNQPQHF
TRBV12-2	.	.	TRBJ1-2	TGTGCGATGCCCGCAGGTGGAGGGAATGGCTACACCTTC	CAMPAGGGNGYTF
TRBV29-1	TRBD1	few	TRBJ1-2	TGCAGCGTGTCGACAGGGGGGGGCTATGGCTACACCTTC	CSVSTGGGYGYTF
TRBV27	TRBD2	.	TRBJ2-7	TGTGCCAGCAGTTCTCCCCTAGCGGGAGGGCGATACGAGCAGTACTTC	CASSSPLAGGRYEQYF
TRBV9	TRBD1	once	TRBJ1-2	TGTGCCAGCAGCGTAGGACAGGGAGGATATGGCTACACCTTC	CASSVGQGGYGYTF
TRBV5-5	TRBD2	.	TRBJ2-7	TGTGCCAGCAGCTTGCGGACTAGCGGGGTCACCTACGAGCAGTACTTC	CASSLRTSGVTYEQYF
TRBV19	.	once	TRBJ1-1	TGTGCCAGTAGTACAGGGATCGGTGGCTCTGAAGCTTTCTTT	CASSTGIGGSEAFF
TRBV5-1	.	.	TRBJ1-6	TGCGCCAGCAGCCTCACGGGGGAGGGCTATAATTCACCCCTCCACTTT	CASSLTGEGYNSPLHF
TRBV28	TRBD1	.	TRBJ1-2	TGTGCCAGCAGCCCCCCCCACAGGGGAGAAGATGGCTACACCTTC	CASSPPHRGEDGYTF
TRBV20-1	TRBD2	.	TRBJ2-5	TGCAGTGCTAGTTTCCCGGTAGCGGGTCAGGAGACCCAGTACTTC	CSASFPVAGQETQYF
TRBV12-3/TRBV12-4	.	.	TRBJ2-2	TGTGCCAGTTTGAGGAGCCCCGGGGAGCTGTTTTTT	CASLRSPGELFF
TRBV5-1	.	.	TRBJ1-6	TGCGCCAGCAGCTTGGGTGGCGGTTATAATTCACCCCTCCACTTT	CASSLGGGYNSPLHF
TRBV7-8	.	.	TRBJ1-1	TGTGCCAGCAGCTCCTCTTTCGGGGAGAACACTGAAGCTTTCTTT	CASSSSFGENTEAFF
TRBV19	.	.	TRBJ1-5	TGTGCCAGTAGTAGCAGGGCGGGCAATCAGCCCCAGCATTTT	CASSSRAGNQPQHF
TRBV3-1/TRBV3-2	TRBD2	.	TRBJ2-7	TGTGCCAGCAGCCGCAGGCTAGCGGGAGGGCCCTCCGAGCAGTACTTC	CASSRRLAGGPSEQYF
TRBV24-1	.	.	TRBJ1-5	TGTGCCACCAGTGACAGGGCTGGGGATAGCAATCAGCCCCAGCATTTT	CATSDRAGDSNQPQHF
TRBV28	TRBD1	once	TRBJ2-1	TGTGCCAGCAGTTTGGGGGGGACAGGGGTAAATGAGCAGTTCTTC	CASSLGGTGVNEQFF
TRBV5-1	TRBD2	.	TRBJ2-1	TGCGCCAGCAGCCCATGGACTAGCGGGAGTAATGAGCAGTTCTTC	CASSPWTSGSNEQFF
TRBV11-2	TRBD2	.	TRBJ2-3	TGTGCCAGCAGCTCCAACGGGGGCGGGAGGGATACGCAGTATTTT	CASSSNGGGRDTQYF
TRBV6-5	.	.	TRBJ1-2	TGTGCCAGCACCGCTAACAGGGTTGGCTACACCTTC	CASTANRVGYTF
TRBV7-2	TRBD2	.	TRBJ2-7	TGTGCCAGCAGCTTAGCGCTTGGACTAGCGGGAGGCGTGCAGTACTTC	CASSLALGLAGGVQYF
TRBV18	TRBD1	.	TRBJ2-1	TGTGCCAGCTCATCCCCCCGGGACAGGGGAAGCAATGAGCAGTTCTTC	CASSSPRDRGSNEQFF
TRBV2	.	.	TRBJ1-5	TGTGCCAGCAGGGACAGCCCATCATATCCCCAGCATTTT	CASRDSPSYPQHF
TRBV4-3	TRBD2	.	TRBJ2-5	TGCGCCAGCAGCCGGCTGACTAGCGGTCAAGAGACCCAGTACTTC	CASSRLTSGQETQYF
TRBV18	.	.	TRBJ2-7	TGTGCCAGCTCACCCACTTTAGCGGCCTCCTACGAGCAGTACTTC	CASSPTLAASYEQYF
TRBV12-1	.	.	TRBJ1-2	TGTGCCAGCAGCTCCCGACAGGGCCGTTATGGCTACACCTTC	CASSSRQGRYGYTF
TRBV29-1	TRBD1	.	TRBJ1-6	TGCAGCGTCACAACAGGGGGCGATTCACCCCTCCACTTT	CSVTTGGDSPLHF
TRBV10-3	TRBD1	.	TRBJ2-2	TGTGCCATCAGTACAGGGGGCCACTCGACCGGGGAGCTGTTTTTT	CAISTGGHSTGELFF
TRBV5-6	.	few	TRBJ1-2	TGTGCCAGCAGCTTGGGTGGGGGACGGGCCCAACGGGAGGGCTATGGCTACACCTTC	CASSLGGGRAQREGYGYTF